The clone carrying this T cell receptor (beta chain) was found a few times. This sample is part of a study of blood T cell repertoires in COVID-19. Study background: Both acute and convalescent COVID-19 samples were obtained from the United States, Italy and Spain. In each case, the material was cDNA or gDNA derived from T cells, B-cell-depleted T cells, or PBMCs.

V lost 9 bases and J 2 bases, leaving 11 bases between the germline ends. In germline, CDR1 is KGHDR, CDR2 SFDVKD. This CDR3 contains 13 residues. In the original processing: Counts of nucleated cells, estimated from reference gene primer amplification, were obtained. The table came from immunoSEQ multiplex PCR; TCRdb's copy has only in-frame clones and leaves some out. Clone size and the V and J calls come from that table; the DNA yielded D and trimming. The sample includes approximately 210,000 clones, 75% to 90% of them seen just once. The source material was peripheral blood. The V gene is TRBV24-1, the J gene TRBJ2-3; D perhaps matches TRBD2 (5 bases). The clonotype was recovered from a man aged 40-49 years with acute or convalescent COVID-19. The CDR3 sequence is CATESGYTDTQYF. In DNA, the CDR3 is TGTGCCACCGAGTCGGGGTACACAGATACGCAGTATTTT.